The 14 T cell receptor beta chains below all came from one sample that was sequenced in a study of siplizumab effects on memory and regulatory T cells. The assay was immunoSEQ multiplex PCR, and TCRdb's table has in-frame clones only and misses some. Among about 82,000 clones, approximately 88% were seen once, and the ten largest hold 1.5% to 1.7%. Input material: Tregs sorted from blood. Receptor source: a human donor in good health.

The chain couples TRBV15 to TRBJ1-6, with no clear D. The V and J ends lost 3 bases and 6 bases respectively, with 6 bases between them. This CDR3 has 13 residues. Germline CDR1 reads LNHNV; CDR2 reads YYDKDF (reference sequence). In DNA, the CDR3 is TGTGCCACCAGCAGGACTGGTAATTCACCCCTCCACTTT. It yields the protein CATSRTGNSPLHF.

This sequence joins TRBV20-1 and TRBJ1-1, with D unresolved. Trimming shortened V by 3 bases and J by 4 bases, and 6 bases separated the two germline ends. The CDR3 has 11 amino acids. Germline-derived CDR1 and CDR2 are DFQATT and SNEGSKA (reference sequence). The DNA of the CDR3 is TGCAGTGCTAGTCGCGGCACTGAAGCTTTCTTT. As protein: CSASRGTEAFF.

This chain joins TRBV2 and TRBJ2-7, with D possibly TRBD2 on 6 matching bases. Between the trimmed V and J ends, which lost 2 bases and 6 bases, there was a span of 14 bases. Germline V CDR1 and CDR2: SNHLY, FYNNEI. The CDR3 length is 14 residues. The CDR3 sequence: CASSERTGVFEQYF. DNA for the CDR3: TGTGCCAGCAGTGAAAGGACGGGGGTATTCGAGCAGTACTTC.

The chain combines TRBV11-2 with TRBJ2-1; 8 bases line up with TRBD2. V lost 7 bases, J lost 4 bases, and 0 bases stayed unmatched. CDR1 and CDR2 (germline): SGHAT, FQNNGV. This CDR3 contains 12 residues. CDR3 in DNA: TGTGCCAGCACTAGCGGGTACAATGAGCAGTTCTTC. Translation gives CASTSGYNEQFF.

The V gene is TRBV7-2, the J gene TRBJ2-2; 11 nucleotides match TRBD2. CDR1 is SGHTA, CDR2 FQGNSA, per germline. V lost 5 bases and J lost 0; bases outside the gene matches: 5. This CDR3 region has 17 residues. This CDR3 reads CASSPSSGGSNTGELFF. The CDR3, as DNA: TGTGCCAGCAGCCCCTCTAGCGGGGGGTCGAACACCGGGGAGCTGTTTTTT. The full variable domain, its missing parts supplied by reference TRBV7-2 and TRBJ2-2, is GAGVSQSPSNKVTEKGKDVELRCDPISGHTALYWYRQSLGQGLEFLIYFQGNSAPDKSGLPSDRFSAERTGGSVSTLTIQRTQQEDSAVYLCASSPSSGGSNTGELFFGEGSRLTVL.

This sequence joins TRBV12-5 and TRBJ1-5; 8 nucleotides agree with TRBD1. Germline V lookup: CDR1 LGHNT, CDR2 FRNRAP. The CDR3 loop spans 15 amino acids. Trimming took 6 bases from V and 6 from J; bases not matched to a gene: 10. The CDR3 region has the DNA TGTGCTAGTGGCTTCGGACAGGGTGAGAGTCAGCCCCAGCATTTT. It encodes CASGFGQGESQPQHF.

This rearrangement joins TRBV2 to TRBJ2-1, with a weak D call TRBD1 (7 bases). Looked up from germline, CDR1 is SNHLY and CDR2 is FYNNEI. The V end was cut by 8 bases, the J end by 7 bases, with 12 bases between. This CDR3 is built from 12 residues. CDR3 sequence (DNA): TGTGCCAGCCGATCAGGGGGGAATGAGCAGTTCTTC. It specifies CASRSGGNEQFF. Variable domain in full (rest from reference TRBV2 and TRBJ2-1): EPEVTQTPSHQVTQMGQEVILRCVPISNHLYFYWYRQILGQKVEFLVSFYNNEISEKSEIFDDQFSVERPDGSNFTLKIRSTKLEDSAMYFCASRSGGNEQFFGPGTRLTVL.

This clone was counted only a few times. The chain joins TRBV4-1 to TRBJ1-6, with 9 bases matching TRBD1. This CDR3 spans 15 amino acids. Germline-derived CDR1 and CDR2 are MGHRA and YSYEKL. Unmatched junction bases numbered 4, after V lost 3 bases and J lost 7 bases. The CDR3 loop is CASSQGQGPNSPLHF. The CDR3 DNA reads TGCGCCAGCAGCCAGGGACAGGGACCCAATTCACCCCTCCACTTT.

The CDR3 sequence is CAISELKTGLSSYEQYF. The CDR3 DNA is TGTGCCATCAGTGAGTTAAAGACAGGGCTCAGCTCCTACGAGCAGTACTTC. This chain connects TRBV10-3 to TRBJ2-7; 7 nucleotides align to TRBD1. This CDR3 contains 17 residues. The ends lost 1 base at V and 0 bases at J; junction bases unmatched: 9. Germline lookup yields CDR1 ENHRY and CDR2 SYGVKD.

The V and J genes are TRBV15 and TRBJ1-1; maybe TRBD1 (6 bases). Trimming took off 1 base at V and 1 base at J, with 10 bases between the two ends. CDR1 LNHNV and CDR2 YYDKDF come from the germline V gene (reference sequence). The CDR3 runs 15 residues. The CDR3 DNA sequence: TGTGCCACCAGCAGAGTAACAGGGAGGAACACTGAAGCTTTCTTT. It translates to CATSRVTGRNTEAFF.

The V gene is TRBV2, the J gene TRBJ1-2; TRBD1 aligns across 7 bases. Trimming at V came to 6 bases and at J to 4 bases, leaving 5 bases not matched to a gene. The germline gives CDR1 SNHLY, CDR2 FYNNEI. The CDR3 consists of 13 residues. The CDR3 is CASSRDSSYGYTF. Here the CDR3 DNA reads TGTGCCAGCAGCCGGGACAGCAGCTATGGCTACACCTTC.

This chain links TRBV6-6 with TRBJ1-3; TRBD1 is a possible D gene (5 bases). The V gene's germline CDR1 is MNHNY and CDR2 SVGAGI (reference sequence). The V end was cut by 4 bases, the J end by 8 bases, with 18 bases between. The CDR3 is made up of 15 amino acids. The CDR3: CASSSPDKVGHTIYF. DNA for the CDR3: TGTGCCAGCAGTTCTCCCGACAAAGTGGGACACACCATATATTTT.

This clone was seen only once. The CDR3 region has the DNA TGCAGTGCGATGCAGGGTGAGGGCTACACCTTC. Its protein product is CSAMQGEGYTF. The chain recombines TRBV20-1 with TRBJ1-2; possibly TRBD1 for D (5 bases). The V gene lost 6 bases and the J gene lost 8 bases, with 13 bases spanning the gap. Germline CDR1 DFQATT, CDR2 SNEGSKA (reference sequence). The CDR3 runs 11 residues.

The V call is TRBV7-2, the J call TRBJ2-3, with D possibly being TRBD2 (6 bases). The germline V and J ends were trimmed by 5 bases and 0 bases, with 12 bases remaining between them. This CDR3 is 15 amino acids long. Germline V gene lookup returns CDR1 SGHTA and CDR2 FQGNSA. The CDR3 nucleotides are TGTGCCAGCAGCCGGGCGGGGCCTAGCACAGATACGCAGTATTTT. As protein: CASSRAGPSTDTQYF.